One and the same sample provided the 23 T cell receptor beta chains below, sequenced in a study of shared clonotypes between healthy human individuals. Profiling relied on immunoSEQ multiplex PCR, and the TCRdb table lists in-frame clones only, not all of them. This table holds more than 500,000 clones, about 96% found once. Sequences were obtained from naive CD4+ T cells sorted from blood. Subset meaning: CD45RA+ positively selected. These receptors originate from a woman younger than 45 in good health.

The CDR3 DNA reads TGTGCCGTTATCGGGCACCCCAATCAGCCCCAGCATTTT. It yields the protein CAVIGHPNQPQHF. V usage is TRBV28 and J usage is TRBJ1-5; no definite D call. Trimming stripped 11 bases from V and 3 bases from J, with 14 bases between. Looked up from germline, CDR1 is MDHEN and CDR2 is SYDVKM. The CDR3 extends over 13 amino acids.

The chain couples TRBV14 to TRBJ2-7; no reliable D call. V gave up 2 bases and J gave up 3 bases, with 8 bases separating them. The CDR3 sequence is 13 residues long. CDR1 SGHDN and CDR2 FVKESK come from the germline V gene. CDR3 region: CASSQSGNYEQYF. DNA of the CDR3: TGTGCCAGCAGCCAATCAGGTAACTACGAGCAGTACTTC.

The J gene is TRBJ1-3, the V gene TRBV19; D remains ambiguous. This CDR3 contains 17 residues. The germline gives CDR1 LNHDA, CDR2 SQIVND (reference sequence). Trimming removed 3 bases from V and 0 bases from J, with 15 bases in between. In nucleotides, the CDR3 is TGTGCCAGTAGTATGTCCTCCGGCAGTCTCTCTGGAAACACCATATATTTT. Protein: CASSMSSGSLSGNTIYF.

The chain combines TRBV14 with TRBJ2-4, with a tentative D call TRBD2 (5 bases). Germline CDR1 reads SGHDN; CDR2 reads FVKESK. Trimming took 1 base from V and 1 from J, leaving 8 bases between them. The CDR3 is 15 residues long. The CDR3 spells CASSQGEPAKNIQYF. CDR3 nucleotides: TGTGCCAGCAGCCAAGGGGAGCCGGCCAAAAACATTCAGTACTTC.

The chain employs TRBV6-5 and TRBJ2-7; 10 bases agree with TRBD2. Germline values: CDR1 MNHEY, CDR2 SVGAGI. J was trimmed by 2 bases and V by 7 bases; bases with no gene match: 5. There are 14 residues in the CDR3. CDR3 DNA: TGTGCCAGCACCCGGACTAGCGGAGCCTACGAGCAGTACTTC. This encodes CASTRTSGAYEQYF.

The chain employs TRBV5-1 and TRBJ2-7; TRBD1 is a possible D gene (5 bases). Germline V gene data show CDR1 as SGHRS and CDR2 as YFSETQ. CDR3 length: 15 amino acids. The ends were cut back, 4 bases at V and 2 bases at J, with 16 bases in the middle. The CDR3 DNA follows: TGCGCCAGCAGCCCTAACCCTACAGGTACCTACGAGCAGTACTTC. This codes for CASSPNPTGTYEQYF.

This clone occurred once. The rearrangement links TRBV15 to TRBJ2-3, with 8 bases that match TRBD2. J lost 0 bases, V lost 0 bases, and 5 bases had no gene match. The CDR3 consists of 17 residues. Germline V gene lookup returns CDR1 LNHNV and CDR2 YYDKDF (reference sequence). The CDR3 DNA sequence: TGTGCCACCAGCAGAGAACTTAGCGGGAAAAGCACAGATACGCAGTATTTT. It encodes CATSRELSGKSTDTQYF.

This chain joins TRBV5-4 and TRBJ2-7, with 14 positions matching TRBD2. In germline, CDR1 is SGHNT, CDR2 YYREEE (reference sequence). With V trimmed by 3 bases and J by 2 bases, 4 bases remained unmatched. The CDR3 is 16 amino acids. The CDR3 is CASSSGLAGGTYEQYF. As DNA, the CDR3 is TGTGCCAGCAGCTCAGGACTAGCGGGAGGCACCTACGAGCAGTACTTC.

The chain combines TRBV27 with TRBJ2-1, with 7 bases that match TRBD2. Germline CDR1 is MNHEY and CDR2 is SMNVEV (reference sequence). The V gene end was trimmed by 3 bases and the J gene end by 4 bases; junction bases not matched to a gene: 18. The CDR3 is 19 amino acids. CDR3 nucleotides: TGTGCCAGCAGTTTGGTAGCGGGCCATGACGGTTTATTGTACAATGAGCAGTTCTTC. It encodes CASSLVAGHDGLLYNEQFF.

The chain has TRBV6-6 and TRBJ2-7; the match to TRBD2 covers 8 bases. The length of the CDR3 is 15 residues. V lost 2 bases, J lost 2 bases, and 5 bases stayed unmatched. Per germline, CDR1 MNHNY and CDR2 SVGAGI (reference sequence). CDR3 bases: TGTGCCAGCAGTTACGAGGGACTAGAGCCCTACGAGCAGTACTTC. Residues: CASSYEGLEPYEQYF.

V and J are TRBV7-9 and TRBJ2-5; D is undetermined. The V end lost 5 bases, the J end lost 5 bases, and 12 bases lay between the germline ends. The CDR3 totals 13 residues. Germline loops: CDR1 SEHNR, CDR2 FQNEAQ (reference sequence). The CDR3 region has the DNA TGTGCCAGCAGCCCCTCTGGAGTGGAGACCCAGTACTTC. Translated, it gives CASSPSGVETQYF.

This chain connects TRBV11-2 to TRBJ2-3; D tentatively reads TRBD1 or TRBD2 (6 bases each). Germline V gives CDR1 SGHAT, CDR2 FQNNGV. CDR3 length equals 18 residues. Trimming pared 5 bases from V and 4 bases from J, leaving 25 bases between. This CDR3 reads CASSHREVGQSHADTQYF. In nucleotides, the CDR3 is TGTGCCAGCAGCCACAGGGAGGTAGGCCAGAGTCATGCAGATACGCAGTATTTT.

V usage is TRBV4-1 and J usage is TRBJ2-2, with D unclear. Germline loops: CDR1 MGHRA, CDR2 YSYEKL. Deletions cut 0 bases from V and 0 bases from J, with 14 bases between. This CDR3 region has 18 residues. The chain's CDR3 is CASSQEGPSAANTGELFF. The CDR3, as DNA: TGCGCCAGCAGCCAAGAAGGGCCGAGCGCGGCGAACACCGGGGAGCTGTTTTTT.

The CDR3: CASRYSDRANTEAFF. Written as DNA, the CDR3 is TGCGCCAGCAGATACTCTGACAGGGCAAACACTGAAGCTTTCTTT. This sequence joins TRBV10-2 and TRBJ1-1; 7 positions agree with TRBD1. This CDR3 contains 15 residues. V shed 6 bases, J shed 2 bases, and the junction held 9 bases outside the gene matches. Germline V gene data show CDR1 as WSHSY and CDR2 as SAAADI.

A few counts support this clone. The chain employs TRBV10-2 and TRBJ1-1, with D possibly being TRBD1 (5 bases). This CDR3 region has 13 residues. The ends were cut back, 6 bases at V and 3 bases at J, with 11 bases in the middle. The germline CDR1 and CDR2 sequences are WSHSY and SAAADI. This CDR3 is CASRARDYTEAFF. The CDR3 coding sequence is TGCGCCAGCAGAGCCAGGGATTACACTGAAGCTTTCTTT.

The table lists this clone with a count of one. The rearrangement joins TRBV11-2 to TRBJ2-1, with a weak D call TRBD2 (5 bases). Germline lookup yields CDR1 SGHAT and CDR2 FQNNGV. The CDR3 length is 16 residues. The V end was cut by 4 bases, the J end by 2 bases, with 15 bases between. The CDR3 reads CASSSRISVTYNEQFF. The CDR3 nucleotides read TGTGCCAGCAGCTCGAGGATTAGCGTCACCTACAATGAGCAGTTCTTC.

The chain recombines TRBV29-1 with TRBJ1-1, with unresolved D. The germline V gene has CDR1 SQVTM and CDR2 ANQGSEA. The CDR3 runs to 13 residues. V gave up 4 bases and J gave up 0 bases, with 9 bases separating them. For the CDR3, the DNA is TGCAGCGTTGCGGAACAATTGAACACTGAAGCTTTCTTT. Translation gives CSVAEQLNTEAFF.

The count of this clone is one. The chain carries TRBV9 and TRBJ1-2; D is undetermined. There are 15 residues in the CDR3. Trimming pared 0 bases from V and 4 bases from J, leaving 13 bases between. Germline CDR1 reads SGDLS; CDR2 reads YYNGEE. The CDR3 here is CASSVAIGEIYGYTF. CDR3 nucleotide sequence: TGTGCCAGCAGCGTAGCAATTGGCGAAATCTATGGCTACACCTTC.

This clone was counted once. The chain uses TRBV5-5 and TRBJ1-3, with TRBD1 matching over 7 bases. The CDR3 contains 14 residues. V gave up 4 bases and J gave up 2 bases; unmatched junction bases: 3. The germline V gene has CDR1 SGHKS and CDR2 YYEKEE (reference sequence). This CDR3 reads CASSRQGAGNTIYF. The CDR3 bases are TGTGCCAGCAGCCGTCAGGGGGCTGGAAACACCATATATTTT.

V is TRBV7-9 and J is TRBJ2-1; the D gene is possibly TRBD1 (5 bases). This CDR3 is built from 15 residues. Germline CDR1 is SEHNR and CDR2 is FQNEAQ (reference sequence). Trimming took 2 bases from V and 8 from J, leaving 16 bases between them. CDR3 sequence: CASSLWVVQGDEQFF. The CDR3 DNA is TGTGCCAGCAGCTTATGGGTTGTGCAGGGTGATGAGCAGTTCTTC.

The chain has TRBV9 and TRBJ1-1; D possibly corresponds to TRBD1 (6 bases). The V and J ends lost 0 bases and 4 bases respectively, with 10 bases between them. The germline V gene has CDR1 SGDLS and CDR2 YYNGEE. The CDR3 is 14 residues long. CDR3 loop: CASSVGKGGTEAFF. CDR3 sequence (DNA): TGTGCCAGCAGCGTAGGGAAGGGGGGCACTGAAGCTTTCTTT.

This chain uses TRBV6-5 with TRBJ2-5; D call uncertain. The CDR3 runs to 15 residues. CDR1 and CDR2 (germline): MNHEY, SVGAGI. The germline V and J ends were trimmed by 0 bases and 4 bases, with 12 bases remaining between them. CDR3 nucleotides: TGTGCCAGCAGTTACTCGACCTCTAATCCAGAGACCCAGTACTTC. Translation gives CASSYSTSNPETQYF.

This clone showed up just once. In DNA form, the CDR3 reads TGTGCCAGCTCACCGGTGACAGGGGCAGGGGTATACTCTGGAAACACCATATATTTT. This gives the protein CASSPVTGAGVYSGNTIYF. J is TRBJ1-3 and V is TRBV18, with 8 bases that match TRBD1. CDR3 length: 19 amino acids. Germline loops: CDR1 KGHSH, CDR2 LQKENI. V dropped 3 bases and J dropped 0; count of bases not matched to a gene: 13.